Listed below are T cell receptor beta chains from one sample, sequenced in a study of identical twins. MiXCR was run by TCRdb on the 5' RACE reads, yielding one entry per CDR3 protein. The data hold under 300,000 distinct CDR3 sequences, with approximately 8.3% observed a single time. These data also formed part of another study, on yellow fever vaccine responses in identical twins.

Specimen: CD8+ T cells sorted from blood. These receptors came from a young woman in good health. CDR3s include the opening cysteine and the closing phenylalanine or tryptophan. The D gene is left open where the match is weak. Rows may omit the clone size; those that give it use once, few, many or a size class.

d_call	clone_size	v_call	j_call	cdr3_length	cdr3_aa	cdr3_nt
-	few	TRBV20-1	TRBJ2-1	14	CHACPPHSYNEQFF	TGCCATGCATGTCCGCCTCACTCCTACAATGAGCAGTTCTTC
TRBD1	few	TRBV6-1	TRBJ2-7	16	CASSTGTGGPFSEQYF	TGTGCCAGCTCAACCGGGACAGGGGGTCCTTTCTCCGAGCAGTACTTC
TRBD2	-	TRBV9	TRBJ2-1	17	CASSEPLSGGGDNEQFF	TGTGCCAGCAGCGAGCCCCTAAGCGGGGGAGGCGACAATGAGCAGTTCTTC
-	-	TRBV5-1	TRBJ1-1	15	CASSLAGGTNTEAFF	TGCGCCAGCAGCTTGGCCGGGGGGACGAACACTGAAGCTTTCTTT
TRBD1	many	TRBV29-1	TRBJ1-2	12	CSVDSRGQGYTF	TGCAGCGTTGATAGCAGGGGGCAAGGCTACACCTTC
TRBD1	many	TRBV12-3/TRBV12-4	TRBJ2-3	16	CASSLGTGGRTDTQYF	TGTGCCAGCAGTTTAGGGACAGGGGGCAGAACAGATACGCAGTATTTT
-	few	TRBV7-3	TRBJ2-3	14	CASSLAGAADTQYF	TGTGCCAGCAGCTTAGCGGGGGCCGCAGATACGCAGTATTTT
TRBD1	-	TRBV7-2	TRBJ1-2	17	CASNPPGQDPPYDGYTF	TGTGCCAGCAACCCCCCGGGACAGGACCCTCCTTACGATGGCTACACCTTC
-	-	TRBV6-5	TRBJ2-7	13	CASSYYRSAEQYF	TGTGCCAGCAGTTACTACAGGTCCGCCGAGCAGTACTTC
TRBD1	-	TRBV28	TRBJ2-7	16	CASSLPGDRRTYEQYF	TGTGCCAGCAGTTTACCTGGGGACAGGCGAACCTACGAGCAGTACTTC
TRBD2	-	TRBV7-9	TRBJ2-2	17	CASSSGLAAANTGELFF	TGTGCCAGCAGCTCAGGACTAGCGGCTGCGAACACCGGGGAGCTGTTTTTT
-	many	TRBV4-1	TRBJ2-7	15	CASSQDSVLPYAQYF	TGCGCCAGCAGCCAAGATTCAGTCCTTCCCTACGCGCAGTACTTC
TRBD2	many	TRBV7-9	TRBJ2-3	15	CASSLRREAADTQYF	TGTGCCAGCAGCTTAAGGCGGGAGGCGGCAGATACGCAGTATTTT
-	many	TRBV28	TRBJ1-4	15	CASSYGPTTNEKLFF	TGTGCCAGCAGTTACGGTCCCACAACTAATGAAAAACTGTTTTTT
TRBD1	few	TRBV29-1	TRBJ2-7	13	CSVSTGDSYEQYF	TGCAGCGTTTCGACAGGGGATTCCTACGAGCAGTACTTC
-	-	TRBV7-2	TRBJ1-1	13	CASSETLNTEAFF	TGTGCCAGCAGCGAAACACTGAACACTGAAGCTTTCTTT
-	many	TRBV4-3	TRBJ2-7	13	CASSQDMGYEQYF	TGCGCCAGCAGCCAAGATATGGGGTACGAGCAGTACTTC
-	few	TRBV4-1	TRBJ2-3	14	CASSQVEGSDTQYF	TGCGCCAGCAGCCAAGTCGAGGGTTCAGATACGCAGTATTTT
TRBD1	few	TRBV10-3	TRBJ1-2	17	CAISEGDRGSLGYGYTF	TGTGCCATCAGCGAGGGGGACAGGGGCTCCCTGGGCTATGGCTACACCTTC
-	-	TRBV5-6	TRBJ2-5	12	CASSLTEETQYF	TGTGCCAGCAGCCTGACAGAAGAGACCCAGTACTTC
-	-	TRBV15	TRBJ2-6	15	CATSRDQDGANVLTF	TGTGCCACCAGCAGAGATCAGGATGGGGCCAACGTCCTGACTTTC
-	many	TRBV29-1	TRBJ2-1	13	CSVELMRGNEQFF	TGCAGCGTTGAATTAATGAGGGGAAATGAGCAGTTCTTC
-	few	TRBV19	TRBJ2-1	13	CASSIGGGGEQFF	TGTGCCAGTAGTATAGGCGGAGGCGGTGAGCAGTTCTTC
TRBD2	many	TRBV14	TRBJ2-5	16	CASSQGLSGSRETQYF	TGTGCCAGCAGCCAAGGGTTAAGCGGGAGTCGGGAGACCCAGTACTTC
-	few	TRBV7-2	TRBJ1-2	14	CASSFFVRDYGYTF	TGTGCCAGCAGCTTCTTTGTCAGGGACTATGGCTACACCTTC
TRBD1	-	TRBV5-1	TRBJ2-5	20	CASSLAQGASGATNQETQYF	TGCGCCAGCAGCTTGGCACAGGGGGCGAGCGGGGCTACTAACCAAGAGACCCAGTACTTC
TRBD1	few	TRBV18	TRBJ2-5	15	CASSPSDRVQETQYF	TGTGCCAGCTCACCCTCCGACAGGGTCCAAGAGACCCAGTACTTC
-	few	TRBV18	TRBJ1-4	15	CASSPEYQENEKLFF	TGTGCCAGCTCACCAGAGTATCAGGAAAATGAAAAACTGTTTTTT
-	-	TRBV7-7	TRBJ2-7	13	CASSENTAYEQYF	TGTGCTAGCAGCGAGAACACCGCCTACGAGCAGTACTTC
-	-	TRBV4-3	TRBJ2-1	16	CASSQILHGVGNEQFF	TGCGCCAGCAGCCAAATCCTTCATGGAGTTGGGAATGAGCAGTTCTTC
TRBD1	many	TRBV5-1	TRBJ2-1	15	CASSERQGADDEQFF	TGCGCCAGCAGCGAAAGACAGGGGGCGGATGATGAGCAGTTCTTC
TRBD2	few	TRBV7-8	TRBJ2-1	18	CASSPRGLAGDLRNEQFF	TGTGCCAGCAGCCCCCGTGGGCTAGCGGGGGACCTTAGGAATGAGCAGTTCTTC
-	few	TRBV10-3	TRBJ2-2	15	CAISDRTGNTGELFF	TGTGCCATCAGTGACCGGACGGGGAACACCGGGGAGCTGTTTTTT
TRBD1	-	TRBV7-9	TRBJ2-5	16	CASSPTGGKAKETQYF	TGTGCCAGCAGCCCGACAGGGGGAAAGGCCAAGGAGACCCAGTACTTC
-	few	TRBV28	TRBJ2-7	14	CASSPRRSRDEQYF	TGTGCCAGCAGTCCCCGGAGGTCGAGGGACGAGCAGTACTTC
TRBD1	few	TRBV20-1	TRBJ2-7	16	CCARAGTAFISYEQYF	TGCTGTGCTAGAGCCGGGACAGCTTTCATATCCTACGAGCAGTACTTC
-	many	TRBV7-8	TRBJ1-5	18	CASSLVVGDSSLNQPQHF	TGTGCCAGCAGCTTAGTGGTAGGGGATTCTTCTCTCAATCAGCCCCAGCATTTT
TRBD2	few	TRBV7-9	TRBJ2-1	16	CASSLETSGREDEQFF	TGTGCCAGCAGCTTGGAGACTAGCGGGAGGGAGGATGAGCAGTTCTTC
-	many	TRBV15	TRBJ1-4	15	CATSREREFGEKLFF	TGTGCCACCAGCAGAGAAAGGGAGTTCGGTGAAAAACTGTTTTTT
-	many	TRBV4-1	TRBJ2-1	14	CASSQPDNYNEQFF	TGCGCCAGCAGCCAACCCGACAACTACAATGAGCAGTTCTTC
-	-	TRBV7-9	TRBJ2-1	16	CASSPREGTAYNEQFF	TGTGCCAGCAGTCCACGCGAGGGGACCGCCTACAATGAGCAGTTCTTC
TRBD1	many	TRBV3-1	TRBJ1-2	15	CASSQVNRGFYGYTF	TGTGCCAGCAGCCAAGTGAACAGGGGCTTCTATGGCTACACCTTC
-	few	TRBV25-1	TRBJ1-1	13	CASSEPTGPEAFF	TGTGCCAGCAGTGAACCGACGGGACCTGAAGCTTTCTTT
-	-	TRBV9	TRBJ2-4	12	CASTLSRGIQYF	TGTGCCAGCACTCTCTCCCGAGGCATTCAGTACTTC
-	many	TRBV5-1	TRBJ2-3	15	CASSSRDPSTDTQYF	TGCGCCAGCAGCTCCCGGGACCCTAGCACAGATACGCAGTATTTT
-	-	TRBV10-3	TRBJ1-1	15	CAIVDPSRGNTEAFF	TGTGCCATCGTCGATCCTTCCAGGGGAAACACTGAAGCTTTCTTT
-	many	TRBV7-9	TRBJ1-2	13	CASSLVSGDGYTF	TGTGCCAGCAGCTTAGTATCAGGGGATGGCTACACCTTC
TRBD2	many	TRBV6-5	TRBJ2-5	17	CASSYRLAGTLEETQYF	TGTGCCAGCAGTTACAGGCTAGCGGGGACCCTAGAAGAGACCCAGTACTTC
-	-	TRBV28	TRBJ2-6	15	CASSRPGSGANVLTF	TGTGCCAGCAGTCGCCCTGGTTCGGGGGCCAACGTCCTGACTTTC
-	-	TRBV29-1	TRBJ2-3	15	CSVEPQTGGGDTQYF	TGCAGCGTTGAACCCCAAACTGGAGGAGGGGATACGCAGTATTTT